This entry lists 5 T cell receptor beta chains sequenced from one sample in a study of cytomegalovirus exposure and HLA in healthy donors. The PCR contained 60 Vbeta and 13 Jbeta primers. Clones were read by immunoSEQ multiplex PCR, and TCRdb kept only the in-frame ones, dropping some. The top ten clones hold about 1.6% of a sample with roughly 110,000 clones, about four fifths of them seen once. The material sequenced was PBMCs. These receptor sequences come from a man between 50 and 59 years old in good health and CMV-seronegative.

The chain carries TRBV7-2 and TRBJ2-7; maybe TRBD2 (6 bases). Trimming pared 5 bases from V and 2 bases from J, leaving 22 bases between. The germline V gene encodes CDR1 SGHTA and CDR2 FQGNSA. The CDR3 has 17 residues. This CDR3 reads CASSIDGGDGSTYEQYF. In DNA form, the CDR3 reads TGTGCCAGCAGCATCGACGGAGGGGATGGTTCAACCTACGAGCAGTACTTC.

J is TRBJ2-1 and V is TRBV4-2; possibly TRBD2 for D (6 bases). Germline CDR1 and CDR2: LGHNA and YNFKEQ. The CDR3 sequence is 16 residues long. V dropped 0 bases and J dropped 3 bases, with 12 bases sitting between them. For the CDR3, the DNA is TGTGCCAGCAGCCAAGAGCGCGGGGCACTCTACAATGAGCAGTTCTTC. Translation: CASSQERGALYNEQFF.

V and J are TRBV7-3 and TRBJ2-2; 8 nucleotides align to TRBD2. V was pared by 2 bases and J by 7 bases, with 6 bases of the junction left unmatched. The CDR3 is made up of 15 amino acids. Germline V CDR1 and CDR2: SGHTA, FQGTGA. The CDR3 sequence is CASSLVQRGSGELFF. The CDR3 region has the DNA TGTGCCAGCAGCTTAGTCCAGCGGGGGAGCGGGGAGCTGTTTTTT.

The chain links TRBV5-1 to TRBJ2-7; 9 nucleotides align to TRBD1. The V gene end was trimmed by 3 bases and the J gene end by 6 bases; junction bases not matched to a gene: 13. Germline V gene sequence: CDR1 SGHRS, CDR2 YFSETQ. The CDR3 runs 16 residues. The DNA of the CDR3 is TGCGCCAGCAGCTCCCAATACAGGGGGCCCTCGGGCGAGCAGTACTTC. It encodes CASSSQYRGPSGEQYF.

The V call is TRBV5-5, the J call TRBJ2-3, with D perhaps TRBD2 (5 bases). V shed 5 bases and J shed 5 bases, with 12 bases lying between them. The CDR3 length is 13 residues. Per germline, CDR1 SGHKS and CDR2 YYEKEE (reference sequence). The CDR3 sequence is CASREGAQDTQYF. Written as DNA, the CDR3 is TGTGCCAGCAGAGAGGGAGCCCAAGATACGCAGTATTTT.